The 3 T cell receptor beta chains presented below share a single source sample, sequenced in a study of blood T cell repertoires in COVID-19. Sequencing was performed with immunoSEQ multiplex PCR; in TCRdb, only in-frame clones are kept and a portion is missing. The sample lists some 350,000 clones, around 87% occurring once. Sequencing used peripheral blood. The receptor set was obtained from a woman between 50 and 59 years old with COVID-19, enrolled during active disease.

The genes are TRBV5-1 and TRBJ2-1; 8 nucleotides agree with TRBD2. Germline V CDR1 and CDR2: SGHRS, YFSETQ. V lost 1 base and J lost 9; bases outside the gene matches: 3. The CDR3 spans 13 residues. CDR3 sequence (DNA): TGCGCCAGCAGCTTGCAGCGGGAGAGTGAGCAGTTCTTC. Protein sequence: CASSLQRESEQFF.

This chain connects TRBV2 to TRBJ1-5, with D possibly matching TRBD1 (5 bases). The germline gives CDR1 SNHLY, CDR2 FYNNEI. Trimming stripped 6 bases from V and 3 bases from J, with 15 bases between. The CDR3 spans 15 residues. The CDR3 bases are TGTGCCAGCAGCGGACGGACAAATCCCAATCAGCCCCAGCATTTT. It specifies CASSGRTNPNQPQHF.

The sample holds one count of this clone. This chain connects TRBV20-1 to TRBJ2-3; TRBD2 matches 9 bases. Trimming took 3 bases from V and 3 from J; bases not matched to a gene: 13. The CDR3 has 17 residues. Per the germline V gene, CDR1 is DFQATT and CDR2 is SNEGSKA (reference sequence). The CDR3 DNA reads as TGCAGTGCTAGTCGGGGGGTTAGCGGGAGTTGGACAGATACGCAGTATTTT. Protein: CSASRGVSGSWTDTQYF.